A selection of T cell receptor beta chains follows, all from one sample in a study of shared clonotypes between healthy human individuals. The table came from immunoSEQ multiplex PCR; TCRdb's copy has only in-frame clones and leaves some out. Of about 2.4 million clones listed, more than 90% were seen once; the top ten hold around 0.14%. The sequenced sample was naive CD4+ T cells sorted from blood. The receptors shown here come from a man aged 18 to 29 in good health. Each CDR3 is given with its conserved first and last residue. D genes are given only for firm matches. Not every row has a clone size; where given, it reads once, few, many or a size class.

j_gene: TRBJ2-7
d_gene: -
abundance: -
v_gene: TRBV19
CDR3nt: TGTGCCAGTAGTATAACGGGGGGGACAGGCCCTCGGGCGCAGTACTTC
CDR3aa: CASSITGGTGPRAQYF

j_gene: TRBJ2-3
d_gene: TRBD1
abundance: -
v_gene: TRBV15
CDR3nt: TGTGCCACCAGCAGATCCGGGACAGGTGGCACAGATACGCAGTATTTT
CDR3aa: CATSRSGTGGTDTQYF

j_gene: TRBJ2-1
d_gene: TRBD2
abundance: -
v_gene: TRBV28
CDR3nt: TGTGCCAGCAGTTTTCCCAAAGCGGGGGCCACCTACAATGAGCAGTTCTTC
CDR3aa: CASSFPKAGATYNEQFF

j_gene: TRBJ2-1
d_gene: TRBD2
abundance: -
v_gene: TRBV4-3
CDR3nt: TGCGCCAGCAGCCATATAACTAGCGCCTACAATGAGCAGTTCTTC
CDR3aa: CASSHITSAYNEQFF

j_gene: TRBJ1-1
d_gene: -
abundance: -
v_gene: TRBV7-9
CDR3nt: TGTGCCAGCAGGCGAGAACGGGGCGAAGCTTTCTTT
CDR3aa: CASRRERGEAFF

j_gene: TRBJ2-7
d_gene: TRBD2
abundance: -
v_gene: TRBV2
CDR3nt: TGTGCCAGCGCCGGGGGGGCCTACGAGCAGTACTTC
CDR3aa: CASAGGAYEQYF

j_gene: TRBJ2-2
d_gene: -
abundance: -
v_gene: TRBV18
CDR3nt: TGTGCCAGCTCACCACTGGAGACCGGGGAGCTGTTTTTT
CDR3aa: CASSPLETGELFF

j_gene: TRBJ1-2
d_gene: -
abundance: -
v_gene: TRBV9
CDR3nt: TGTGCCAGCAGCGTAGGCCCAGGGGACTATGGCTACACCTTC
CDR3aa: CASSVGPGDYGYTF

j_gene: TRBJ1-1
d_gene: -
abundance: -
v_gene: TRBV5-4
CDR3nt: TGTGCCAGCAGCTCCCTTGGGGGTGGAGATTTGGGGACTGAAGCTTTCTTT
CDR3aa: CASSSLGGGDLGTEAFF

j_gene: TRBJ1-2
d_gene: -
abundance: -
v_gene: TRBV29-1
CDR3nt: TGCAGCGTTGAAGATGTAAGGGCAGGGAAGGGTGGCTACACCTTC
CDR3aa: CSVEDVRAGKGGYTF

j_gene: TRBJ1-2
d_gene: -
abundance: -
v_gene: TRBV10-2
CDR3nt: TGCGCCAGCATCGGACTCTTAACTAACTATGGCTACACCTTC
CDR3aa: CASIGLLTNYGYTF

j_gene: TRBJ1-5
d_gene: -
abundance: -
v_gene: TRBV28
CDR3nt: TGTGCCAGCAGTTCGCTGGGGGGAAGCAATCAGCCCCAGCATTTT
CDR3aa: CASSSLGGSNQPQHF

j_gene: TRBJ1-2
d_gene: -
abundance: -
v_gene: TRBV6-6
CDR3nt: TGTGCCAGCAGGCGTACGGACACGGCGAGCTATGGCTACACCTTC
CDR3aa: CASRRTDTASYGYTF

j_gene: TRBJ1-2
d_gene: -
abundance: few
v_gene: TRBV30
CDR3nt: TGTGCCTGTTGCAGGGGCTACACCTTC
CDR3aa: CACCRGYTF

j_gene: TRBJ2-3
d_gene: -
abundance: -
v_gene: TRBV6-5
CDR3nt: TGTGCCAGCAGTTACTCGAGGTCGGGGAGCACAGATACGCAGTATTTT
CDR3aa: CASSYSRSGSTDTQYF

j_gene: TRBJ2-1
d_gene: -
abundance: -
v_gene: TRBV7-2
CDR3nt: TGTGCCAGCAGCTTAGGCTGGGGACGATACAATGAGCAGTTCTTC
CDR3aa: CASSLGWGRYNEQFF

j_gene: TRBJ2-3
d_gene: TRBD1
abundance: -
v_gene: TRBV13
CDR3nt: TGTGCCAGCAGCATAAAGCGGTCAGGGGGCGATACGCAGTATTTT
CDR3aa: CASSIKRSGGDTQYF

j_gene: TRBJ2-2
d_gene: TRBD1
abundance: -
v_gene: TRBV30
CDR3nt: TGTGCCTGGATGAAGGGACAGGGGGTCACCGGGGAGCTGTTTTTT
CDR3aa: CAWMKGQGVTGELFF

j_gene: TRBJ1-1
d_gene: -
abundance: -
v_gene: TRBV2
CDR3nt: TGTGCCAGCAGTGAACGTCAGAGCTACACTGAAGCTTTCTTT
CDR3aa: CASSERQSYTEAFF

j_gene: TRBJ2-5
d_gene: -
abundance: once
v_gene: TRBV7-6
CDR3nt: TGTGCCAGCAGTCCCGATCACGGTATAACGAAAGAGACCCAGTACTTC
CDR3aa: CASSPDHGITKETQYF

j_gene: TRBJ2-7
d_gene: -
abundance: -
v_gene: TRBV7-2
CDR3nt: TGTGCCAGCAGCTTAGCTAGCGGTCGCGAGCAGTACTTC
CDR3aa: CASSLASGREQYF

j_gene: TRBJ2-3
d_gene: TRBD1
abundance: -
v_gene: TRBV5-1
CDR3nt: TGCGCCAGCATGGGACAGGGGGTTAGGAGCTCAGATACGCAGTATTTT
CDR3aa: CASMGQGVRSSDTQYF

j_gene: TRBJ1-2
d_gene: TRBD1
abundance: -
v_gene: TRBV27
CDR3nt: TGTGCCCACTGTCCGGACAGGGGACGCTATGGCTACACCTTC
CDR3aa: CAHCPDRGRYGYTF

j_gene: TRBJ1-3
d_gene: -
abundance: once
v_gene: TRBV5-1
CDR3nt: TGCGCCAGCAGCTCGGGGGGAGTTGGAAACACCATATATTTT
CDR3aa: CASSSGGVGNTIYF

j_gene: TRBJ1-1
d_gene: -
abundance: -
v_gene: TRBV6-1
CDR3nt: TGTGCCAGCCTGGAGCGGAGAAACACTGAAGCTTTCTTT
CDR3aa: CASLERRNTEAFF

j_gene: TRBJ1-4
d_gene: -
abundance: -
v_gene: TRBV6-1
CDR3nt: TGTGCCAGCAGTGGGCAAGATGTTAGGGAAAAACTGTTTTTT
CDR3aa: CASSGQDVREKLFF

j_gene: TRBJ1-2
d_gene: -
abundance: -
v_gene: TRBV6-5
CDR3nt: TGTGCCAGCAGTTACGAGGGAAGGGGCTATGGCTACACCTTC
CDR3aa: CASSYEGRGYGYTF

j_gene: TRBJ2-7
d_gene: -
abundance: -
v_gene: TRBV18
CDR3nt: TGTGCCAGCTCACCCCTTGATATGACCGAGCAGTACTTC
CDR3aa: CASSPLDMTEQYF

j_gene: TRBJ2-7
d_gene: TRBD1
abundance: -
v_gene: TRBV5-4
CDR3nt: TGTGCCAGCAGCTGGACAGGGTCGGAGCAGTACTTC
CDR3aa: CASSWTGSEQYF

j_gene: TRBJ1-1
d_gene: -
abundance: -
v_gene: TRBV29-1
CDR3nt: TGCAGCGTTGGTGAGGGGTCTATGAACACTGAAGCTTTCTTT
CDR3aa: CSVGEGSMNTEAFF

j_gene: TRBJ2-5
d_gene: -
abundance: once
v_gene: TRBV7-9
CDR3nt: TGTGCCTCGGGGGGCCTAGGGGTGAAAGAGACCCAGTACTTC
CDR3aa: CASGGLGVKETQYF

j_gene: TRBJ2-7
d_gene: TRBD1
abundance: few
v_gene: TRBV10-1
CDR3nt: TGCGCCAGCAGCTTTTTCCGGGACAGGGCAGGGGAGCAGTACTTC
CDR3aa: CASSFFRDRAGEQYF

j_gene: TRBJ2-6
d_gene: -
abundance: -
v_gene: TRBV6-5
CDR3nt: TGTGCCAGCAGTTACAGGAGCTCTGGGGCCAACGTCCTGACTTTC
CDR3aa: CASSYRSSGANVLTF

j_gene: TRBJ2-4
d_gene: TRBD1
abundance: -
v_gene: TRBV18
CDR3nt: TGTGCCAGCTCACGAGGACAGGGAGTAGCCAAAAACATTCAGTACTTC
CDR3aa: CASSRGQGVAKNIQYF

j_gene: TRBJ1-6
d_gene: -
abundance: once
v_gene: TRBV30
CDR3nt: TGTGCCTGGAGACTGGGGGGGCTCTCACCCCTCCACTTT
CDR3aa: CAWRLGGLSPLHF

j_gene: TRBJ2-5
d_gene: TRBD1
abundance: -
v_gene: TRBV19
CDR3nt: TGTGCCAGTAGTGCGGTGACAGGGTACCAAGAGACCCAGTACTTC
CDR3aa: CASSAVTGYQETQYF

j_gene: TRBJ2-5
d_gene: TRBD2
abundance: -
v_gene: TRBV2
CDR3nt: TGTGCCAGCAGTGAGAGGGCTAGCGGGGGGGCCGAGACCCAGTACTTC
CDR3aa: CASSERASGGAETQYF

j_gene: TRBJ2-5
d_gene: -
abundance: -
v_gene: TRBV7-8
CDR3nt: TGTGCCAGTGGTGGGGTTCAAGAGACCCAGTACTTC
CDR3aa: CASGGVQETQYF

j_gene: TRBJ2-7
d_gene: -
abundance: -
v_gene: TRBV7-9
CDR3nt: TGTGCCAGCAGCTTAGGGGCAGCAGGGGGGATTTACGAGCAGTACTTC
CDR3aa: CASSLGAAGGIYEQYF

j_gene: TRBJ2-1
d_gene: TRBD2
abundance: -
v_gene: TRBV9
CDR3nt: TGTGCCAGCAGCGTACGGGACTACTCCTACAATGAGCAGTTCTTC
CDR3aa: CASSVRDYSYNEQFF

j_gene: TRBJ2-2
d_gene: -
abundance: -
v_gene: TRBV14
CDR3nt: TGTGCCAGCAGCCAAGTGAGGGGGGTTAGCACCGGGGAGCTGTTTTTT
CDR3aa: CASSQVRGVSTGELFF

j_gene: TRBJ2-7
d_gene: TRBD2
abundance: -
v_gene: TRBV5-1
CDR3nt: TGCGCCAGCAGCACACGGGACTATTCCTACGAGCAGTACTTC
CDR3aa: CASSTRDYSYEQYF

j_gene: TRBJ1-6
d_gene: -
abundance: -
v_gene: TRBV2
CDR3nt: TGTGCCAGCAGATCGGACAGTTCACCCCTCCACTTT
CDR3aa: CASRSDSSPLHF

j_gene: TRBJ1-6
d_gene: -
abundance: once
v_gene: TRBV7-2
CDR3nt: TGTGCCAGCAGCTTGGGCACCCGGAGTTCACCCCTCCACTTT
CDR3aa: CASSLGTRSSPLHF

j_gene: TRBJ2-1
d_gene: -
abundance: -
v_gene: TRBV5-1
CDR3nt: TGCGCCAGCAGCCTAAAGACTTGGACTGAGCAGTTCTTC
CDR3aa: CASSLKTWTEQFF

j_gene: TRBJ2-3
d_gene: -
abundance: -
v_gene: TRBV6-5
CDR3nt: TGTGCCAGCAGTCCCGGGCGGGGGCCCCCAGATACGCAGTATTTT
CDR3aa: CASSPGRGPPDTQYF

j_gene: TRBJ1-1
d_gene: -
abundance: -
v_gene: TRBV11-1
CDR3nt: TGTGCCAGCAGCTTTGAGGGCGGGAACACTGAAGCTTTCTTT
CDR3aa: CASSFEGGNTEAFF

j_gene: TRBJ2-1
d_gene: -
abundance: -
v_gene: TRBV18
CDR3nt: TGTGCCAGCTCACTTGGACAGAACAATGAGCAGTTCTTC
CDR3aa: CASSLGQNNEQFF

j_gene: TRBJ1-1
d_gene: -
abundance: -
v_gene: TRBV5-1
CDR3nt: TGCGCCAGCAGCTTGGCCCGGCCCCCGGGCCACACTGAAGCTTTCTTT
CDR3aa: CASSLARPPGHTEAFF

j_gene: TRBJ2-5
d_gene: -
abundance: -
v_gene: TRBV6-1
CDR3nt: TGTGCCAGCAGTGTGCGTGATGGGGCCCAGTACTTC
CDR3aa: CASSVRDGAQYF

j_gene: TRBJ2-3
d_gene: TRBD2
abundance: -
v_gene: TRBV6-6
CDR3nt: TGTGCCAGCAGTTACTCGCGAGCGGGAGGGACAGATACGCAGTATTTT
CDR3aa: CASSYSRAGGTDTQYF

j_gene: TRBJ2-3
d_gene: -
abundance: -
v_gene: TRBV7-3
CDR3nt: TGTGCCAGCAGCTTAGGAGTCTCAGATACGCAGTATTTT
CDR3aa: CASSLGVSDTQYF

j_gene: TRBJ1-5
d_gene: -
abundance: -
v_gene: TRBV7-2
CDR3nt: TGTGCCAGCAGCTTAGAAACAGGCGGCGGCCAGCCCCAGCATTTT
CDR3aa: CASSLETGGGQPQHF

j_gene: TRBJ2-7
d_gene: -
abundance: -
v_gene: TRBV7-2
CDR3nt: TGTGCCAGCAGCTTGATAGACGGGACCTACGAGCAGTACTTC
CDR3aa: CASSLIDGTYEQYF

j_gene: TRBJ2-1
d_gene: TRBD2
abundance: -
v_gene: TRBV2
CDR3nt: TGTGCCAGCAGCCGCGGGACTAGCGGCCAAGAGCAGTTCTTC
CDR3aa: CASSRGTSGQEQFF

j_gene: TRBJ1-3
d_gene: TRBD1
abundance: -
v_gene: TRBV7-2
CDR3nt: TGTGCCAGCAGCTCGAGGGGGCATGGAAACACCATATATTTT
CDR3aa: CASSSRGHGNTIYF

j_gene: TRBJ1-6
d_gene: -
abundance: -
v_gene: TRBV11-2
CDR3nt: TGTGCCAGCAGCCCCAGACAGAAGACAACCTCCTATAATTCACCCCTCCACTTT
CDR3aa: CASSPRQKTTSYNSPLHF

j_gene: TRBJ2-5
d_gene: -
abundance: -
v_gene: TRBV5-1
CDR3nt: TGCGCCAGCGGACCCAGGAACGGGGTAGAGACCCAGTACTTC
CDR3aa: CASGPRNGVETQYF

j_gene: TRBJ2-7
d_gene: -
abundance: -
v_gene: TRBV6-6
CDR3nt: TGTGCCAGCAGTTTCCTTTCTAGCATGTACGAGCAGTACTTC
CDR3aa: CASSFLSSMYEQYF

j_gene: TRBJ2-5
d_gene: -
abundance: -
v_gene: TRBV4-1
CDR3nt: TGCGCCAGCAGCCACGCGCCCGGGACTCATCAAGAGACCCAGTACTTC
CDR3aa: CASSHAPGTHQETQYF